Described below is a single T cell receptor (beta chain) sequence and its context. This entry belongs to a study of T cell changes during pregnancy in multiple sclerosis. Method: immunoSEQ multiplex PCR; TCRdb's copy keeps in-frame clones and lacks some. The table includes tens of thousands of clones, around 89% detected once. The V gene end was trimmed by 5 bases and the J gene end by 5 bases; junction bases not matched to a gene: 9. The CDR3 length is 15 residues. Germline assignment: CDR1 SGHAT and CDR2 FQNNGV. This chain connects TRBV11-2 to TRBJ2-3; TRBD1 matches 8 bases. The sample consisted of CD4+ T cells from peripheral blood mononuclear cells, taken in the first trimester of pregnancy. The source of this sequence is a female donor with multiple sclerosis, enrolled in a pregnancy study. This CDR3 reads CASSSYRGKGDTQYF. For the CDR3, the DNA is TGTGCCAGCAGCAGTTACAGGGGGAAGGGAGATACGCAGTATTTT.